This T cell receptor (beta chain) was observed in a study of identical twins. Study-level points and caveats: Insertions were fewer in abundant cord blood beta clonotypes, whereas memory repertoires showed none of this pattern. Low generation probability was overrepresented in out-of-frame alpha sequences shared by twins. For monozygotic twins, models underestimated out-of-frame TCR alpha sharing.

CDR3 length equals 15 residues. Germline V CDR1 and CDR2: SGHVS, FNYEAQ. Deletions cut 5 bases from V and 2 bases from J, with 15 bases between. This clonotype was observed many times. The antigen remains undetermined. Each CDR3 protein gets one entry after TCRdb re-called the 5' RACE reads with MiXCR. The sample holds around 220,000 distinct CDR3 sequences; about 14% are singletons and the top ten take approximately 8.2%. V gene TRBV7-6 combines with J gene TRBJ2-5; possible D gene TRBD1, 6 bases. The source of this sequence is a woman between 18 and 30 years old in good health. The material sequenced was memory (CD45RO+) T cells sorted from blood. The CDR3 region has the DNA TGTGCCAGCAGCAACAGGGAAGGCTTACAAGAGACCCAGTACTTC. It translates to CASSNREGLQETQYF.